This T cell receptor (beta chain) was obtained from a study of blood T cell repertoires in COVID-19. Study in general: Donors in the United States, Italy and Spain gave samples during acute or convalescent COVID-19. T cells, B-cell-depleted T cells, or PBMCs supplied cDNA or gDNA.

In Seattle, patients joined the study during active infection and were tracked longitudinally. The germline V gene encodes CDR1 LNHDA and CDR2 SQIVND (reference sequence). The CDR3 consists of 13 residues. With 5 bases removed from V and 11 bases from J, the gap between germline ends came to 18 bases. Original methodology: Amplification from reference gene primers served as the basis for estimated nucleated cell counts. TCRdb's table, derived via immunoSEQ multiplex PCR, lists solely in-frame clones and lacks some. From that table come the V and J calls and clone size; the DNA was used to work out D and trimming. The sample includes around 82,000 clones, roughly 85% seen only once; the top ten take around a tenth.

This receptor was obtained from a man aged 45 to 65 with COVID-19, enrolled during active disease. The rearrangement uses TRBV19 and TRBJ1-1, with a weak D call TRBD1 (6 bases). Sequencing used peripheral blood. CDR3 amino acids: CASSPGAYQGAFF. The CDR3 nucleotides are TGTGCCAGTAGTCCTGGGGCGTACCAGGGGGCTTTCTTT.